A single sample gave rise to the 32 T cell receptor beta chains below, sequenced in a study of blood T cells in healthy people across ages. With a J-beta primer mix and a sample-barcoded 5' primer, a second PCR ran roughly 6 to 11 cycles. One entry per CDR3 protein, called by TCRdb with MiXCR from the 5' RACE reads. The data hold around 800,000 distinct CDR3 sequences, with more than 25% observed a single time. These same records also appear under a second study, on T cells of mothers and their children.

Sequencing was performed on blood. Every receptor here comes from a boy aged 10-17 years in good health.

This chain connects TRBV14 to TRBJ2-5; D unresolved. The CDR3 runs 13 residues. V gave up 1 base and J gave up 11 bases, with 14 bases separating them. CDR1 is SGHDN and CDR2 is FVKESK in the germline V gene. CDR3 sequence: CASSQVLPCKQYF. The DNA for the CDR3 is TGTGCCAGCAGCCAAGTCCTGCCGTGCAAGCAGTACTTC. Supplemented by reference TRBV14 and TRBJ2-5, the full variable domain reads EAGVTQFPSHSVIEKGQTVTLRCDPISGHDNLYWYRRVMGKEIKFLLHFVKESKQDESGMPNNRFLAERTGGTYSTLKVQPAELEDSGVYFCASSQVLPCKQYFGPGTRLLVL.

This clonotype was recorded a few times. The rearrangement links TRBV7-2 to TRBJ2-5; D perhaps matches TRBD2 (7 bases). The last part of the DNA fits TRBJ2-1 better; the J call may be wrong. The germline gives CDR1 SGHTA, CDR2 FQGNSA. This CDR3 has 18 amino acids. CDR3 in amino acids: CASSLGGAGAILHNEQFF. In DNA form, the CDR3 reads TGTGCCAGCAGCCTGGGGGGGGCAGGGGCGATATTACACAATGAGCAGTTCTTC.

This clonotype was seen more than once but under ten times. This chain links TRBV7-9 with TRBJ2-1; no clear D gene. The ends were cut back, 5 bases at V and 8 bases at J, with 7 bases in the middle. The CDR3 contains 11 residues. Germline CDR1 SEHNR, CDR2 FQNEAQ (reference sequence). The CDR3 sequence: CASSDWDEQFF. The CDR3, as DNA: TGTGCCAGCAGCGATTGGGATGAGCAGTTCTTC.

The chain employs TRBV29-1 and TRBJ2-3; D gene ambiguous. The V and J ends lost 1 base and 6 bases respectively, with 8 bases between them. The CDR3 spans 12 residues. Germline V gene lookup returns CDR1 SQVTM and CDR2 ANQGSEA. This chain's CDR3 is CSVEGPADTQYF. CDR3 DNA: TGCAGCGTTGAAGGGCCGGCGGATACGCAGTATTTT.

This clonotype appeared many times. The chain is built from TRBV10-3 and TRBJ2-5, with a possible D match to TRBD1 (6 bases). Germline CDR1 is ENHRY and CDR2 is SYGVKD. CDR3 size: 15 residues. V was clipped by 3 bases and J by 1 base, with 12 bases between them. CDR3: CAISEGGDIQETQYF. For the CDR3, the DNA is TGTGCCATCAGTGAAGGTGGGGACATCCAAGAGACCCAGTACTTC.

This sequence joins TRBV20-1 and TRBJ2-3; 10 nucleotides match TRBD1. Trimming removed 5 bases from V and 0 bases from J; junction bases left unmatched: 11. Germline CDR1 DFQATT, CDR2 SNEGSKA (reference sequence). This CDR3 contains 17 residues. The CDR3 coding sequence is TGCAGTGCTCCTGGGACAGGGGACGGAACTAGCACAGATACGCAGTATTTT. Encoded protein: CSAPGTGDGTSTDTQYF.

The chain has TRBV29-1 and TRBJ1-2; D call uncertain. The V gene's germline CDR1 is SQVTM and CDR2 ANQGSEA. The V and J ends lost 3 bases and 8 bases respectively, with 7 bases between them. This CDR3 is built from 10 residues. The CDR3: CSVEWEGYTF. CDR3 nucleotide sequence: TGCAGCGTTGAGTGGGAGGGCTACACCTTC. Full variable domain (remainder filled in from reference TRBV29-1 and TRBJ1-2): SAVISQKPSRDICQRGTSLTIQCQVDSQVTMMFWYRQQPGQSLTLIATANQGSEATYESGFVIDKFPISRPNLTFSTLTVSNMSPEDSSIYLCSVEWEGYTFGSGTRLTVV.

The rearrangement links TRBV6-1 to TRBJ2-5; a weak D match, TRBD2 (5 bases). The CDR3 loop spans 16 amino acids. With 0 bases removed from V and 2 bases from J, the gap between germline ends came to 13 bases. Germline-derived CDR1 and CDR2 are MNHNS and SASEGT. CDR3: CASSEAPRRIQETQYF. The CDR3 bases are TGTGCCAGCAGTGAAGCCCCCAGGAGGATTCAAGAGACCCAGTACTTC.

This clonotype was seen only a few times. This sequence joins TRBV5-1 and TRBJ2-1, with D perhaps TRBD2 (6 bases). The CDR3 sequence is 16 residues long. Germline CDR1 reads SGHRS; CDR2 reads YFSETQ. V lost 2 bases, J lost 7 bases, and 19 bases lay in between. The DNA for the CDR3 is TGCGCCAGCAGCTTTGGACGGGACTGGAGAGGGAATGAGCAGTTCTTC. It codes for CASSFGRDWRGNEQFF.

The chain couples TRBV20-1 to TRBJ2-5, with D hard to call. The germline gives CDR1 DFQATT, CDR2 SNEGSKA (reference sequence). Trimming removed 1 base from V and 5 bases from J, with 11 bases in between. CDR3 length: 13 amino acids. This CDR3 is CSARVRALETQYF. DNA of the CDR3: TGCAGTGCTAGAGTTAGGGCGTTGGAGACCCAGTACTTC.

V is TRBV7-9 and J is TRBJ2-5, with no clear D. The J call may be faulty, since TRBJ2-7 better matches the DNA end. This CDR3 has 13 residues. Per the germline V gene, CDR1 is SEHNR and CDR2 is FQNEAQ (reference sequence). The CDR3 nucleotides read TGTGCCAGCTCCGGGCCGCTTACCTACGAGCAGTACTTC. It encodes CASSGPLTYEQYF.

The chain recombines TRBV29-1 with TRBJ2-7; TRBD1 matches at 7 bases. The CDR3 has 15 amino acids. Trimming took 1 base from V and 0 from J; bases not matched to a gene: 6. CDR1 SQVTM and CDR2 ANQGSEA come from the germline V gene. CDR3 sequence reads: CSVEGGQSPSYEQYF. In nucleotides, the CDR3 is TGCAGCGTTGAAGGGGGACAGTCCCCCTCCTACGAGCAGTACTTC.

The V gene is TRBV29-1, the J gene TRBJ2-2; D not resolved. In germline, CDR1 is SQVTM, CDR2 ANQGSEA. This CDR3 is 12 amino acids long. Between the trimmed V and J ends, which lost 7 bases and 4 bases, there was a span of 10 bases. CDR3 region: CSARRGTGELFF. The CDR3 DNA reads TGCAGCGCACGACGTGGCACCGGGGAGCTGTTTTTT.

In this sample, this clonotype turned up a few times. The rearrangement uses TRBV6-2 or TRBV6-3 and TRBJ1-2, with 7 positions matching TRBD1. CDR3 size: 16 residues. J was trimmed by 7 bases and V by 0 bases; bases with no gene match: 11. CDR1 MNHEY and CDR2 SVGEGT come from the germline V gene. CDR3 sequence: CASSYSNPRTGGGYTF. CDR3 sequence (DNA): TGTGCCAGCAGTTACTCGAATCCTCGGACAGGCGGTGGCTACACCTTC.

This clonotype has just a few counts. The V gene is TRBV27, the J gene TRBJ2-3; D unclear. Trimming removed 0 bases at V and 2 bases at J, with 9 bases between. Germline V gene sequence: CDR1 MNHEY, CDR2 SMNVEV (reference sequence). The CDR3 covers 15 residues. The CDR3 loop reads CASSLSRWITDTQYF. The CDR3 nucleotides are TGTGCCAGCAGTTTATCTCGCTGGATCACAGATACGCAGTATTTT.

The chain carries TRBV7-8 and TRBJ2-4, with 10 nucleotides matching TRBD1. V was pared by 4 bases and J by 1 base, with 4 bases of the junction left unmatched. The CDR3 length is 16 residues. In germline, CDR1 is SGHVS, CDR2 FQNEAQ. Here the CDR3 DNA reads TGTGCCAGCAGCTCGACAGGGGGCAACGCCAAAAACATTCAGTACTTC. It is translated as CASSSTGGNAKNIQYF.

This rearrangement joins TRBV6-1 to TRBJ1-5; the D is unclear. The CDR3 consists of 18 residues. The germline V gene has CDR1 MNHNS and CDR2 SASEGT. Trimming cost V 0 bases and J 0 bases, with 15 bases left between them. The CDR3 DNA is TGTGCCAGCAGTGAAGCTCGGGAATATGTTATTAGCAATCAGCCCCAGCATTTT. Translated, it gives CASSEAREYVISNQPQHF.

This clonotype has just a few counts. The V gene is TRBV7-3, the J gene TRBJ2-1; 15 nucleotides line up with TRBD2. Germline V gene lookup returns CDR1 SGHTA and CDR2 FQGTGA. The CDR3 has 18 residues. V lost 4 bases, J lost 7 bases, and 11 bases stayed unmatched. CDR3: CASSSPGTSGGRRNEQFF. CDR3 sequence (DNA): TGTGCCAGCAGCTCACCCGGGACTAGCGGGGGGCGGAGGAATGAGCAGTTCTTC.

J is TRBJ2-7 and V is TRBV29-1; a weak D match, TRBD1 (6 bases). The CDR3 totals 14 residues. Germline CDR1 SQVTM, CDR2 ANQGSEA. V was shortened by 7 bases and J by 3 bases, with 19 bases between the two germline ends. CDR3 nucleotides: TGCAGCGCCCTCGCCCAGGGGAAAGACTACGAGCAGTACTTC. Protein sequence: CSALAQGKDYEQYF.

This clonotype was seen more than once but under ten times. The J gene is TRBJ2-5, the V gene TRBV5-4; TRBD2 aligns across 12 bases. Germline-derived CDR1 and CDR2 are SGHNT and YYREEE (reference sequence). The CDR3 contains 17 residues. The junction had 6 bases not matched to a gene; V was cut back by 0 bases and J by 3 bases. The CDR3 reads CASSLGLAGAGEETQYF. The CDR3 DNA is TGTGCCAGCAGCTTGGGACTAGCGGGGGCCGGGGAAGAGACCCAGTACTTC.

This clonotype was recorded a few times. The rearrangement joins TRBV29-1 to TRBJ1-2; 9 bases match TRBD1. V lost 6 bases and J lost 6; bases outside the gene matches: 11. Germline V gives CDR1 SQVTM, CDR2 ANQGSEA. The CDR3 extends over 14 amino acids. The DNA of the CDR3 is TGCAGCGTGGGAATACAGGGGGCGCGGAATGGCTACACCTTC. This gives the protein CSVGIQGARNGYTF.

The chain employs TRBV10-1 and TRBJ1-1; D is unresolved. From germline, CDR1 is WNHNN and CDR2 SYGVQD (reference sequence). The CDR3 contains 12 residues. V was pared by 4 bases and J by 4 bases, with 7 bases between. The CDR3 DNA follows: TGCGCCAGCAGTGGAGACACCACTGAAGCTTTCTTT. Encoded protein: CASSGDTTEAFF.

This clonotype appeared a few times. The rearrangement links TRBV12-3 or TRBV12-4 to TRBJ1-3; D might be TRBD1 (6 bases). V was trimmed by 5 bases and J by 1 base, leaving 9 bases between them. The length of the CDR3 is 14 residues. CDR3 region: CASSVQGSGNTIYF. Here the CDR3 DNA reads TGTGCCAGCAGTGTACAGGGTTCTGGAAACACCATATATTTT.

The CDR3 here is CASSLTRAPVLPTNEKLFF. The CDR3 coding sequence is TGCGCCAGCAGCTTGACCAGGGCGCCCGTACTTCCAACTAATGAAAAACTGTTTTTT. The chain couples TRBV5-1 to TRBJ1-4; a possible D gene is TRBD1 (5 bases). Trimming pared 1 base from V and 0 bases from J, leaving 19 bases between. The V gene's germline CDR1 is SGHRS and CDR2 YFSETQ. The CDR3 covers 19 residues.

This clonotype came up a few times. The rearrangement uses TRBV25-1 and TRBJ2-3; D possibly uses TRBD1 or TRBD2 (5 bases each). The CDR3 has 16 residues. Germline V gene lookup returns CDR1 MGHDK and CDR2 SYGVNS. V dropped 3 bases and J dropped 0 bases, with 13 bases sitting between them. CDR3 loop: CASSDDRGPSTDTQYF. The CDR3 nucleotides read TGTGCCAGCAGTGACGATCGGGGCCCGAGCACAGATACGCAGTATTTT.

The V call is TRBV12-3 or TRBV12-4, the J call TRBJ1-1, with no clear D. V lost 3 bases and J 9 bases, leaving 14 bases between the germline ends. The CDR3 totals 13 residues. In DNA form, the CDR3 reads TGTGCCAGCAGTTTGGACGGGGTTAGGAAAGCTTTCTTT. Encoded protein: CASSLDGVRKAFF.

CDR3 coding DNA: TGTGCCAGCAGGTCCGGCTATAGCAATCAGCCCCAGCATTTT. Translation: CASRSGYSNQPQHF. This chain connects TRBV6-1 to TRBJ1-5; D unclear. V lost 6 bases and J lost 0, with 9 bases in between. This CDR3 spans 14 amino acids. Germline loops: CDR1 MNHNS, CDR2 SASEGT.

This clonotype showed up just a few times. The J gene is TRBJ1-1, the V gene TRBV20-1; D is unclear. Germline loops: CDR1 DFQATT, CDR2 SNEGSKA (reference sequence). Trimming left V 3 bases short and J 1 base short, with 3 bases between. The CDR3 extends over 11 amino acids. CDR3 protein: CSASENTEAFF. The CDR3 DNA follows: TGCAGTGCTAGTGAGAACACTGAAGCTTTCTTT.

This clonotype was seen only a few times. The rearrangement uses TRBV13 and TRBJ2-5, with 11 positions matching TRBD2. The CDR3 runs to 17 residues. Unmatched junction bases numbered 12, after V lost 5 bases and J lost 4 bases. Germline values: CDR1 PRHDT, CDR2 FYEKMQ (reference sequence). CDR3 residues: CASSPLLAGGRGETQYF. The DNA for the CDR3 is TGTGCCAGCAGCCCCCTCTTAGCGGGGGGGCGGGGAGAGACCCAGTACTTC.

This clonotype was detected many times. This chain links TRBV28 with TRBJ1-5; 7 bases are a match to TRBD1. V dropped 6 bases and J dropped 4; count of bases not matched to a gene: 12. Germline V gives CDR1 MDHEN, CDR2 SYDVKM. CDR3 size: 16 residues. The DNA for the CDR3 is TGTGCCAGCAGCCCAAATACAGGGGCTTTAAATCAGCCCCAGCATTTT. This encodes CASSPNTGALNQPQHF.

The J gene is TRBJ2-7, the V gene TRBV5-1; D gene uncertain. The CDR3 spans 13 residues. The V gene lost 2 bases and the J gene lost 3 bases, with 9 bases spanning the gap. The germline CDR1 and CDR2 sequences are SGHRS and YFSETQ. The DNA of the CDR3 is TGCGCCAGCAGCTTTAGGGAAAACTACGAGCAGTACTTC. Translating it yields CASSFRENYEQYF.

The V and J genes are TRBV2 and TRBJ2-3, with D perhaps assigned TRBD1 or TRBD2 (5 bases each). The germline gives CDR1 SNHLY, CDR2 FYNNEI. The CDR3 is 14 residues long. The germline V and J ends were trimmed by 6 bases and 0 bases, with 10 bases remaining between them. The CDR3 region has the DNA TGTGCCAGCAGCGGATGGGACAGCACAGATACGCAGTATTTT. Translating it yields CASSGWDSTDTQYF.